These 26 T cell receptor beta chains were sequenced from one sample in a study of T cells in localized non-small cell lung cancer. Sequenced by immunoSEQ multiplex PCR; TCRdb stores in-frame clones only, minus some. The sample has around 30,000 clones; roughly three quarters are singletons. The sequenced sample was peripheral blood, obtained before any cancer treatment. These TCRs come from a male donor at least 60 years old with stage II squamous cell lung carcinoma.

The chain carries TRBV5-1 and TRBJ2-3; no clear D. CDR1 SGHRS and CDR2 YFSETQ come from the germline V gene. V lost 4 bases and J 6 bases, leaving 6 bases between the germline ends. This CDR3 is built from 11 residues. The CDR3 sequence is CASSRADTQYF. The DNA of the CDR3 is TGCGCCAGCAGCAGAGCGGATACGCAGTATTTT.

This chain connects TRBV7-9 to TRBJ1-1, with 10 nucleotides matching TRBD1. V trimming: 6 bases; J trimming: 5 bases; junction bases outside the gene matches: 9. This CDR3 region has 15 residues. Germline CDR1 SEHNR, CDR2 FQNEAQ (reference sequence). CDR3 sequence reads: CASSSPGQGKTEAFF. DNA for the CDR3: TGTGCCAGCAGTTCGCCGGGACAGGGGAAGACTGAAGCTTTCTTT.

J is TRBJ1-5 and V is TRBV27, with D tentatively TRBD1 (6 bases). CDR1 and CDR2 from the germline V gene are MNHEY and SMNVEV (reference sequence). The CDR3 consists of 18 residues. V gave up 0 bases and J gave up 3 bases, with 18 bases separating them. In nucleotides, the CDR3 is TGTGCCAGCAGTTTATCTTCCGGGACACTTACTTACAATCAGCCCCAGCATTTT. Its translation: CASSLSSGTLTYNQPQHF.

The V gene is TRBV7-2, the J gene TRBJ2-7, with 11 bases identical to TRBD1. This CDR3 is 16 amino acids long. The germline V gene has CDR1 SGHTA and CDR2 FQGNSA. Trimming at V came to 0 bases and at J to 3 bases, leaving 4 bases not matched to a gene. In DNA, the CDR3 is TGTGCCAGCAGCTTAGCTCTTGGGACAGGGGGCTACGAGCAGTACTTC. Translating it yields CASSLALGTGGYEQYF.

J is TRBJ1-1 and V is TRBV13; tentative D call: TRBD1 (6 bases). The CDR3 length is 13 residues. The V end lost 4 bases, the J end lost 1 base, and 7 bases lay between the germline ends. CDR1 and CDR2 from the germline V gene are PRHDT and FYEKMQ (reference sequence). In nucleotides, the CDR3 is TGTGCCAGCAGCTCGACAGGGAACACTGAAGCTTTCTTT. Translating gives CASSSTGNTEAFF.

V gene TRBV27 combines with J gene TRBJ2-7, with D hard to call. The V gene lost 3 bases and the J gene lost 3 bases, with 9 bases spanning the gap. CDR3 length: 13 residues. The germline V gene encodes CDR1 MNHEY and CDR2 SMNVEV (reference sequence). The CDR3 bases are TGTGCCAGCAGTTTTAACTCCCTCTACGAGCAGTACTTC. It codes for CASSFNSLYEQYF.

The chain joins TRBV15 to TRBJ2-3; 8 nucleotides line up with TRBD2. The V gene's germline CDR1 is LNHNV and CDR2 YYDKDF (reference sequence). The CDR3 sequence is 15 residues long. The V segment lost 5 bases and the J segment 3 bases; nucleotides outside the gene matches: 7. CDR3 residues: CATSPAGVGTDTQYF. CDR3 nucleotide sequence: TGTGCCACCAGCCCAGCGGGAGTTGGGACAGATACGCAGTATTTT.

The V gene is TRBV7-9, the J gene TRBJ2-7; D not certain. V was trimmed by 2 bases and J by 4 bases, leaving 21 bases between them. From germline, CDR1 is SEHNR and CDR2 FQNEAQ (reference sequence). The CDR3 runs to 17 residues. The CDR3 protein is CASSLIGVSESEYEQYF. The CDR3 DNA reads as TGTGCCAGCAGCTTAATCGGTGTCAGCGAGTCGGAATACGAGCAGTACTTC.

V and J are TRBV5-1 and TRBJ2-1, with a weak D call TRBD1 (5 bases). Germline lookup yields CDR1 SGHRS and CDR2 YFSETQ. The ends were cut back, 4 bases at V and 6 bases at J, with 20 bases in the middle. CDR3 length: 16 amino acids. CDR3 nucleotides: TGCGCCAGCAGCGGAAGGTGGCAGGGTATTCTCAATGAGCAGTTCTTC. This encodes CASSGRWQGILNEQFF.

The rearrangement joins TRBV18 to TRBJ2-7; 13 nucleotides line up with TRBD2. V gave up 5 bases and J gave up 3 bases; unmatched junction bases: 7. In germline, CDR1 is KGHSH, CDR2 LQKENI. There are 16 residues in the CDR3. The CDR3 spells CASSSTSGGAVYEQYF. CDR3 nucleotide sequence: TGTGCCAGCTCATCCACTAGCGGGGGGGCTGTCTACGAGCAGTACTTC.

The table lists this clone with a few counts. The chain's CDR3 is CASRPDRGGNQPQHF. The CDR3 region has the DNA TGTGCCAGTAGACCTGACAGGGGAGGTAATCAGCCCCAGCATTTT. The chain employs TRBV19 and TRBJ1-5, with 8 bases lining up with TRBD1. Trimming removed 6 bases from V and 4 bases from J; junction bases left unmatched: 8. The CDR3 has 15 amino acids. Germline CDR1 reads LNHDA; CDR2 reads SQIVND (reference sequence).

This clone occurred once. The CDR3, as DNA: TGTGCCAGCAGTTACGGGGCGACAGATACGCAGTATTTT. Amino acid sequence: CASSYGATDTQYF. J is TRBJ2-3 and V is TRBV6-5; possibly TRBD1 for D (5 bases). This CDR3 contains 13 residues. The V and J ends lost 2 bases and 3 bases respectively, with 6 bases between them. Per germline, CDR1 MNHEY and CDR2 SVGAGI.

The chain has TRBV13 and TRBJ2-1; 11 nucleotides line up with TRBD2. The CDR3 covers 16 residues. From germline, CDR1 is PRHDT and CDR2 FYEKMQ (reference sequence). The ends lost 5 bases at V and 3 bases at J; junction bases unmatched: 6. CDR3 region: CASSTLAGGLYNEQFF. Written as DNA, the CDR3 is TGTGCCAGCAGCACCCTAGCGGGGGGTCTCTACAATGAGCAGTTCTTC.

V usage is TRBV12-5 and J usage is TRBJ1-2; 12 positions match TRBD1. Per germline, CDR1 LGHNT and CDR2 FRNRAP. This CDR3 has 14 residues. The V gene end was trimmed by 7 bases and the J gene end by 3 bases; junction bases not matched to a gene: 3. The CDR3 bases are TGTGCTAGTGTTGGGACAGGGGGCGACTATGGCTACACCTTC. It encodes CASVGTGGDYGYTF.

This clone was seen only a few times. The chain recombines TRBV5-6 with TRBJ2-7; D gene ambiguous. In germline, CDR1 is SGHDT, CDR2 YYEEEE. V lost 0 bases and J lost 7, with 17 bases in between. CDR3 length equals 15 residues. The CDR3 here is CASSLDAALRGEQYF. The CDR3 DNA reads TGTGCCAGCAGCTTGGACGCGGCCCTTCGAGGAGAGCAGTACTTC.

The CDR3 region is CASSNLVGETHF. CDR3 DNA sequence: TGTGCCAGCAGCAACTTGGTGGGAGAGACGCATTTT. The rearrangement joins TRBV21-1 to TRBJ1-4. TRBV21-1 is classified as a pseudogene. This CDR3 is built from 12 residues.

CDR3 loop: CASSSTSGQETQYF. The CDR3 nucleotides read TGTGCCAGCAGCTCGACTAGCGGCCAAGAGACCCAGTACTTC. The chain links TRBV5-5 to TRBJ2-5, with TRBD2 matching over 9 bases. CDR3 length: 14 amino acids. V lost 3 bases to trimming and J lost 1 base; unmatched junction nucleotides: 1. The germline V gene encodes CDR1 SGHKS and CDR2 YYEKEE (reference sequence).

V and J are TRBV19 and TRBJ2-3; 8 positions agree with TRBD1. The CDR3 is 15 residues long. V lost 4 bases, J lost 1 base, and 4 bases stayed unmatched. Germline CDR1 reads LNHDA; CDR2 reads SQIVND (reference sequence). The CDR3 DNA is TGTGCCAGTAGTACTTGGACAGGGCGCACAGATACGCAGTATTTT. As protein: CASSTWTGRTDTQYF.

The chain has TRBV5-1 and TRBJ2-3; the D is unclear. V gave up 0 bases and J gave up 9 bases, with 11 bases separating them. There are 13 residues in the CDR3. Germline V gene sequence: CDR1 SGHRS, CDR2 YFSETQ. CDR3 DNA sequence: TGCGCCAGCAGCTTGGGGCCCTCGGAAACGCAGTATTTT. Translated, it gives CASSLGPSETQYF. Looking up the rest from reference TRBV5-1 and TRBJ2-3 gives the full variable domain: KAGVTQTPRYLIKTRGQQVTLSCSPISGHRSVSWYQQTPGQGLQFLFEYFSETQRNKGNFPGRFSGRQFSNSRSEMNVSTLELGDSALYLCASSLGPSETQYFGPGTRLTVL.

The rearrangement links TRBV6-5 to TRBJ2-7, with TRBD1 as a possible D gene (5 bases). The V gene's germline CDR1 is MNHEY and CDR2 SVGAGI. Trimming shortened V by 0 bases and J by 3 bases, and 6 bases separated the two germline ends. CDR3 length: 13 residues. In DNA, the CDR3 is TGTGCCAGCAGTTACTCGACAGACTACGAGCAGTACTTC. Its protein is CASSYSTDYEQYF.

The chain couples TRBV6-5 to TRBJ1-2; maybe TRBD1 (6 bases). There are 11 residues in the CDR3. The germline V gene encodes CDR1 MNHEY and CDR2 SVGAGI. Deletions cut 8 bases from V and 4 bases from J, with 8 bases between. The CDR3 sequence: CASVGAYGYTF. CDR3 nucleotides: TGTGCCAGCGTGGGGGCCTATGGCTACACCTTC.

V usage is TRBV15 and J usage is TRBJ2-3, with D tentatively TRBD1 or TRBD2 (5 bases each). V shed 3 bases and J shed 1 base, with 11 bases lying between them. Germline lookup yields CDR1 LNHNV and CDR2 YYDKDF (reference sequence). The CDR3 has 15 amino acids. The CDR3 here is CATSRLGRGTDTQYF. In DNA form, the CDR3 reads TGTGCCACCAGCAGGTTGGGACGGGGCACAGATACGCAGTATTTT.

The rearrangement links TRBV6-6 to TRBJ1-5; D not resolved. V was pared by 2 bases and J by 0 bases, with 5 bases between. Germline V gene data show CDR1 as MNHNY and CDR2 as SVGAGI (reference sequence). The CDR3 is 14 amino acids. CDR3 sequence reads: CASSYDHSNQPQHF. Here the CDR3 DNA reads TGTGCCAGCAGTTACGATCATAGCAATCAGCCCCAGCATTTT.

This clone was detected once. The V and J genes are TRBV5-5 and TRBJ2-7, with a weak D call TRBD1 (5 bases). From germline, CDR1 is SGHKS and CDR2 YYEKEE (reference sequence). There are 13 residues in the CDR3. Trimming pared 6 bases from V and 0 bases from J, leaving 10 bases between. The CDR3: CASTSQGSYEQYF. The DNA for the CDR3 is TGTGCCAGCACCTCGCAGGGCTCCTACGAGCAGTACTTC.

The sample holds a few counts of this clone. The rearrangement uses TRBV30 and TRBJ2-5; 11 nucleotides align to TRBD2. CDR1 is GTSNPN, CDR2 SVGIG, per germline (reference sequence). This CDR3 has 15 residues. Unmatched junction bases numbered 9, after V lost 4 bases and J lost 5 bases. The CDR3 DNA sequence: TGTGCCTGGACTTATAGCGGGGGGGCCGGGGAGACCCAGTACTTC. This sequence encodes CAWTYSGGAGETQYF.

This chain joins TRBV30 and TRBJ2-5; 7 nucleotides line up with TRBD2. Unmatched junction bases numbered 7, after V lost 2 bases and J lost 7 bases. This CDR3 region has 13 residues. Germline CDR1 is GTSNPN and CDR2 is SVGIG (reference sequence). The CDR3 region has the DNA TGTGCCTGGAGTAAGGCGGGGGAGGGGACCCAGTACTTC. As protein: CAWSKAGEGTQYF.